This T cell receptor beta chain was identified in a study of T cell repertoires in cytomegalovirus infection. As for the study in general: Signatures in public TCR beta sequences pointed to both CMV infection and matching HLA type.

MiXCR, applied by TCRdb to the reads, yields one record per CDR3 protein. The sample records some 77,000 distinct CDR3 sequences, less than 4.5% being singletons. Many counts were recorded for this clonotype. Germline V gene lookup returns CDR1 MDHEN and CDR2 SYDVKM. J gave up 6 bases and V 1 base, and 6 bases lay outside the gene matches. CDR3 size: 15 residues. Sequenced: PBMCs. The sequence was collected from a human donor in good health (CMV status not recorded). Some clones in this sample may be carry-over from other donors' samples. V usage is TRBV28 and J usage is TRBJ1-5, with TRBD1 matching over 7 bases. This CDR3 is CASSLFTGEIQPQHF. DNA for the CDR3: TGTGCCAGCAGTTTATTCACAGGGGAGATTCAGCCCCAGCATTTT.